This TCR beta chain was sequenced in a study of CD8+ T cells in alopecia areata. The treatment is: oral pan-JAK inhibitor, 5-10 mg twice daily. RNA extraction and reverse transcription yielded cDNA as sequencing template. This table comes from immunoSEQ multiplex PCR, and its TCRdb copy is limited to in-frame clones, with some not included. The table has 150,000 to 200,000 clones, 60% to 75% seen once. Trimming took 1 base from V and 5 from J; bases not matched to a gene: 13. The CDR3 covers 17 residues. Germline V CDR1 and CDR2: MGHRA, YSYEKL. The sample here was CD4+ T cells sorted from blood, taken at week 24, from a patient treated with tofacitinib. This clonotype was obtained from a human donor with alopecia areata. The chain recombines TRBV4-1 with TRBJ1-2; 7 bases line up with TRBD1. CDR3 in amino acids: CASSQGQGNLQSYGYTF. The DNA of the CDR3 is TGCGCCAGCAGCCAAGGACAGGGTAACCTCCAATCATATGGCTACACCTTC.